This is a list of T cell receptor beta chains from one sample in a study of regulatory T cells in long-lasting Graves disease. TCRdb reprocessed the multiplex PCR reads via MiXCR and lists one record per CDR3 protein. Of a few hundred thousand distinct CDR3 sequences listed, roughly 18% are singletons. The data were also submitted as part of a second study, on T cells in Graves' hyperthyroidism and ophthalmopathy.

Sequences were derived from peripheral blood mononuclear cells (PBMCs), sampled at new diagnosis, from a patient treated with antithyroid drugs. The source of these receptors is a woman in her 30s with Graves disease. The CDR3 runs from the conserved cysteine through the conserved F or W. A D gene is named only where the DNA matches it firmly. Clone size appears in some rows only: once, few, many, or a class for an expanded clone.

TRBJ2-4,TRBV9,few,-,CASSVGLGVGDIQYF,TGTGCCAGCAGCGTAGGGCTCGGGGTGGGGGACATTCAGTACTTC
TRBJ1-3,TRBV28,many,TRBD1,CASSPGDRSSGNTIYF,TGTGCCAGCAGTCCCGGGGACAGGAGCTCTGGAAACACCATATATTTT
TRBJ2-1,TRBV20-1,many,TRBD1,CSAREVGTGVYNEQFF,TGCAGTGCTAGAGAAGTTGGGACAGGGGTGTACAATGAGCAGTTCTTC
TRBJ2-5,TRBV7-3,many,TRBD2,CASSLQGLAGGQETQYF,TGTGCCAGCAGCTTACAGGGACTAGCGGGGGGGCAAGAGACCCAGTACTTC
TRBJ1-2,TRBV24-1,many,-,CATSDSGLRDGYTF,TGTGCCACCAGTGATTCGGGATTAAGGGATGGCTACACCTTC
TRBJ2-7,TRBV12-3/TRBV12-4,many,TRBD1,CASSFSPGTGPSSYEQYF,TGTGCCAGCAGTTTTAGTCCCGGGACAGGGCCGAGCTCCTACGAGCAGTACTTC
TRBJ2-7,TRBV6-2/TRBV6-3,many,-,CASSYIGPHEQYF,TGTGCCAGCAGTTACATAGGGCCGCACGAGCAGTACTTC
TRBJ2-7,TRBV7-2,-,-,CASSRSGTYEQYF,TGTGCCAGCAGTCGGTCCGGGACGTACGAGCAGTACTTC
TRBJ1-1,TRBV3-1,many,-,CASSQGGTAEAFF,TGTGCCAGCAGCCAGGGGGGGACGGCTGAAGCTTTCTTT
TRBJ2-7,TRBV12-3/TRBV12-4,-,-,CASSEAGFYEQYF,TGTGCCAGCAGTGAAGCGGGCTTCTACGAGCAGTACTTC
TRBJ1-5,TRBV12-3/TRBV12-4,-,-,CASQGLEGNQPQHF,TGTGCCAGCCAGGGGCTAGAAGGCAATCAGCCCCAGCATTTT
TRBJ1-5,TRBV6-1,many,TRBD1,CASSAGTDPKPQHF,TGTGCCAGCAGTGCCGGGACAGACCCCAAGCCCCAGCATTTT
TRBJ2-5,TRBV20-1,many,-,CSASGFQETQYF,TGCAGTGCCTCGGGGTTTCAAGAGACCCAGTACTTC
TRBJ2-3,TRBV12-3/TRBV12-4,many,TRBD2,CASTVLAGGQVRPDTQYF,TGTGCCAGCACTGTCCTAGCGGGGGGGCAAGTTAGGCCAGATACGCAGTATTTT
TRBJ1-3,TRBV7-2,many,-,CASTTTPGNTIYF,TGTGCCAGCACCACTACACCCGGAAACACCATATATTTT
TRBJ2-3,TRBV20-1,many,-,CSLGRDLDTQYF,TGCAGTCTGGGCAGAGATTTAGATACGCAGTATTTT
TRBJ1-1,TRBV4-1,many,-,CASSQVAPANTEAFF,TGCGCCAGCAGCCAAGTCGCCCCAGCGAACACTGAAGCTTTCTTT
TRBJ1-6,TRBV20-1,many,TRBD1,CSASKAGGDSPLHF,TGCAGTGCTAGTAAGGCAGGGGGAGATTCACCCCTCCACTTT
TRBJ2-7,TRBV6-1,many,-,CASSRAYPSYEQYF,TGTGCCAGCTCCAGGGCCTACCCCTCCTACGAGCAGTACTTC
TRBJ1-2,TRBV7-8,many,-,CASSRVRGSANYGYTF,TGTGCCAGCAGCCGCGTGCGGGGCTCAGCTAACTATGGCTACACCTTC
TRBJ1-5,TRBV12-3/TRBV12-4,few,-,CASSFAASSNQPQHF,TGTGCCAGCAGTTTCGCCGCATCTAGCAATCAGCCCCAGCATTTT
TRBJ2-1,TRBV6-1,many,-,CASSEARGYNEQFF,TGTGCCAGCAGTGAAGCACGGGGTTACAATGAGCAGTTCTTC
TRBJ1-1,TRBV11-1,many,TRBD1,CASSTRDRGWMNTEAFF,TGTGCCAGCAGCACGCGGGACAGGGGCTGGATGAACACTGAAGCTTTCTTT
TRBJ1-1,TRBV6-1,many,-,CASLRDRGNTEAFF,TGTGCCAGCCTCAGGGATAGGGGCAACACTGAAGCTTTCTTT
TRBJ2-5,TRBV6-1,few,-,CASSEAPQETETQYF,TGTGCCAGCAGTGAAGCTCCTCAGGAGACGGAGACCCAGTACTTC
TRBJ2-3,TRBV2,many,-,CASSDAGKSDTQYF,TGTGCCAGCAGTGATGCGGGGAAATCAGATACGCAGTATTTT
TRBJ1-5,TRBV6-1,many,TRBD1,CASSELDRVGNQPQHF,TGTGCCAGCAGTGAATTAGACAGGGTCGGCAATCAGCCCCAGCATTTT
TRBJ1-2,TRBV20-1,many,-,CSAPLDTQGYTF,TGCAGTGCCCCCTTAGATACTCAGGGCTACACCTTC
TRBJ1-1,TRBV12-3/TRBV12-4,many,-,CTSSLPRGTSNVDTEAFF,TGTACCAGCAGTCTACCCCGGGGCACGTCAAACGTAGACACTGAAGCTTTCTTT
TRBJ2-5,TRBV5-1,many,-,CASSLPQETQYF,TGCGCCAGCAGCCTACCCCAAGAGACCCAGTACTTC
TRBJ1-3,TRBV7-9,many,-,CASSLGQASGNTIYF,TGTGCCAGCAGCTTAGGACAGGCGTCCGGAAACACCATATATTTT
TRBJ2-5,TRBV20-1,many,TRBD2,CSAFTAGEETQYF,TGCAGTGCTTTCACAGCGGGGGAAGAGACCCAGTACTTC
TRBJ2-5,TRBV7-2,many,-,CASSLDQETQYF,TGTGCCAGCAGCTTAGATCAAGAGACCCAGTACTTC
TRBJ2-1,TRBV6-5,many,TRBD2,CASSWRASGGAYNEQFF,TGTGCCAGCAGTTGGCGTGCTAGCGGGGGGGCTTACAATGAGCAGTTCTTC
TRBJ1-2,TRBV3-1,many,-,CASSQTSYGYTF,TGTGCCAGCAGCCAAACCTCCTATGGCTACACCTTC
TRBJ1-2,TRBV2,many,-,CASSERVGYTF,TGTGCCAGCAGTGAACGGGTTGGCTACACCTTC
TRBJ1-5,TRBV20-1,many,-,CSASLGFPQPQHF,TGCAGTGCTAGTTTGGGGTTCCCTCAGCCCCAGCATTTT
TRBJ2-3,TRBV24-1,few,-,CATSDSKRSTDTQYF,TGTGCCACCAGTGACAGTAAACGGAGCACAGATACGCAGTATTTT
TRBJ2-7,TRBV28,-,-,CASRVRASGWYEQYF,TGTGCCAGCAGGGTCCGGGCTTCGGGGTGGTACGAGCAGTACTTC
TRBJ2-7,TRBV7-9,-,TRBD2,CASSLLAGFSYEQYF,TGTGCCAGCAGCTTGTTAGCGGGTTTTTCCTACGAGCAGTACTTC
TRBJ2-7,TRBV6-2/TRBV6-3,many,-,CASSYSMAYEQYF,TGTGCCAGCAGTTACTCGATGGCCTACGAGCAGTACTTC